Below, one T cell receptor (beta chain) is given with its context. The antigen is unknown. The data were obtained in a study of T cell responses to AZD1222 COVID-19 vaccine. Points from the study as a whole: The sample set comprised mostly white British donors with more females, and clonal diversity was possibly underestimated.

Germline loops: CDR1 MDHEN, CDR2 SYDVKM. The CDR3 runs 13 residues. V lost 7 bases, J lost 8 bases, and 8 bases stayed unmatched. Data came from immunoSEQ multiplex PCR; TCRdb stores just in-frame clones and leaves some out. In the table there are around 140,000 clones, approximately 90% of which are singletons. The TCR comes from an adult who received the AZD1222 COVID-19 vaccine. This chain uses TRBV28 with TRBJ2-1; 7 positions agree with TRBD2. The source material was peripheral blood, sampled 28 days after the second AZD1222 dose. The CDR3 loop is CASTLGGRDEQFF. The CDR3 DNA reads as TGTGCCAGCACCCTCGGAGGGAGGGATGAGCAGTTCTTC.